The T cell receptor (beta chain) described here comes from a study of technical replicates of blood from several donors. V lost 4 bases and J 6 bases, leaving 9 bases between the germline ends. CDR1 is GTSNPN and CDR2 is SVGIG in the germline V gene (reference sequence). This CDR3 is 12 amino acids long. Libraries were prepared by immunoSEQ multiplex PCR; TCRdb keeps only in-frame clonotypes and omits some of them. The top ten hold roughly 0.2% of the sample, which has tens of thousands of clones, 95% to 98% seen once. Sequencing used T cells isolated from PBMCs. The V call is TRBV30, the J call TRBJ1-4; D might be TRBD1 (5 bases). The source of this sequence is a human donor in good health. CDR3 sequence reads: CAWTGFDEKLFF. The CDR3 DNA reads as TGTGCCTGGACAGGGTTCGATGAAAAACTGTTTTTT.